In its sample, the clone carrying this TCR beta chain was seen many times. The antigen remains undetermined. These data come from a study of breast tumors, draining lymph nodes, adjacent tissues. Study-level results: Luminal-like breast cancer showed significantly greater tumor-nontumor repertoire similarity than basal-like breast cancer did. Compared with lymph nodes, tumors were less diverse; compared with nontumor tissue, more. Findings are consistent with lymph node origin and intratumoral expansion of most tumor T cells.

The lymph nodes were axillary draining lymph nodes from breast cancer patients. TCRdb fed the multiplex PCR reads into MiXCR, producing one record per CDR3 protein. The profile covers about 140,000 distinct CDR3 sequences, with about 31% appearing a single time and about 2.3% taken by the ten largest. Germline lookup yields CDR1 SNHLY and CDR2 FYNNEI. Trimming took 3 bases from V and 5 from J, leaving 9 bases between them. The CDR3 sequence is 13 residues long. Sequencing was performed on axillary lymph node tissue. The origin of this receptor is a female donor with breast cancer. Some clones in this sample may be carry-over from other donors' samples. The chain is built from TRBV2 and TRBJ2-3; no clear D gene. CDR3 DNA sequence: TGTGCCAGCAGTGACGTCGAGGAAGATACGCAGTATTTT. Translated: CASSDVEEDTQYF.